The 19 T cell receptor beta chains in this list originate from one sample, sequenced in a study of cytomegalovirus exposure and HLA in healthy donors (dated by TCRdb to the late 2010s). Receptor libraries were prepared by the immunoSEQ multiplex PCR assay. For the multiplex PCR, a mixture combining 60 forward primers for TCR Vbeta segments and 13 reverse primers for TCR Jbeta segments was used. Sourced from immuneACCESS, this table was stored by TCRdb with only in-frame sequences that have V and J called. A share of the clones is absent; for the studies checked, an unresolved V gene accounts for under half, and the remainder has no known explanation. This sample gives under 250,000 clones in total; around 84% of them show up just once. Clones ranked in the top ten supply roughly 0.26% of the sample. The sequencing input was PBMCs. These receptors originate from a girl aged 2-10 years in good health and CMV-seronegative.

V gene TRBV29-1 combines with J gene TRBJ1-3; the D is unclear. V dropped 4 bases and J dropped 3 bases, with 10 bases sitting between them. The CDR3 is 13 amino acids. CDR1 SQVTM and CDR2 ANQGSEA come from the germline V gene. The CDR3, as DNA: TGCAGCGTTGGGAGGGTCGGTGGAAACACCATATATTTT. Its translation is CSVGRVGGNTIYF.

Details on this clone: In the same sample, other DNA sequences code for this CDR3. This chain connects TRBV9 to TRBJ1-3; D not resolved. The CDR3 is 14 residues long. Germline-derived CDR1 and CDR2 are SGDLS and YYNGEE. V was clipped by 0 bases and J by 0 bases, with 4 bases between them. The CDR3 nucleotides read TGTGCCAGCAGCGTAGGCAGCTCTGGAAACACCATATATTTT. This gives the protein CASSVGSSGNTIYF.

The chain recombines TRBV30 with TRBJ2-1, with TRBD2 matching over 9 bases. V lost 4 bases to trimming and J lost 8 bases; unmatched junction nucleotides: 6. The CDR3 covers 13 residues. Germline CDR1 and CDR2: GTSNPN and SVGIG (reference sequence). CDR3 DNA sequence: TGTGCCTGGAATCCGGGACTAGCTTATGAGCAGTTCTTC. It codes for CAWNPGLAYEQFF.

The chain combines TRBV7-6 with TRBJ2-2; tentatively, D is TRBD1 (6 bases). This CDR3 has 16 amino acids. Germline assignment: CDR1 SGHVS and CDR2 FNYEAQ. Trimming pared 2 bases from V and 6 bases from J, leaving 16 bases between. The CDR3 DNA reads TGTGCCAGCAGCTTAAGAGCAGGGGTGGGGCCCGGGGAGCTGTTTTTT. It specifies CASSLRAGVGPGELFF.

This clone was recorded a few times. This chain uses TRBV4-1 with TRBJ2-7, with TRBD1 matching 8 bases. V trimming: 4 bases; J trimming: 0 bases; junction bases outside the gene matches: 2. Per the germline V gene, CDR1 is MGHRA and CDR2 is YSYEKL. The CDR3 spans 14 residues. CDR3 loop: CASSLDRGSYEQYF. The DNA of the CDR3 is TGCGCCAGCAGCCTAGACAGGGGCTCCTACGAGCAGTACTTC.

This chain connects TRBV29-1 to TRBJ2-2; perhaps TRBD2 as D (5 bases). Trimming took 7 bases from V and 4 from J, leaving 16 bases between them. Per the germline V gene, CDR1 is SQVTM and CDR2 is ANQGSEA. This CDR3 has 14 residues. This CDR3 is CSARTRGGTGELFF. CDR3 nucleotide sequence: TGCAGCGCGCGGACTCGGGGTGGCACCGGGGAGCTGTTTTTT.

The rearrangement links TRBV5-1 to TRBJ2-7, with 15 bases fitting TRBD2. CDR3 length: 17 residues. Germline-derived CDR1 and CDR2 are SGHRS and YFSETQ. The J segment lost 5 bases and the V segment lost 0 bases, leaving 6 bases of the junction unmatched. The CDR3 reads CASSLGTSGRAVNEQYF. In DNA, the CDR3 is TGCGCCAGCAGCTTGGGGACTAGCGGGAGGGCCGTGAACGAGCAGTACTTC.

V is TRBV30 and J is TRBJ1-5, with no clear D. The V end was cut by 5 bases, the J end by 0 bases, with 8 bases between. The CDR3 contains 13 residues. The V gene's germline CDR1 is GTSNPN and CDR2 SVGIG (reference sequence). For the CDR3, the DNA is TGTGCCTGGGGAGTAAATAGCAATCAGCCCCAGCATTTT. The encoded protein is CAWGVNSNQPQHF.

The chain carries TRBV28 and TRBJ2-7, with TRBD1 identical over 8 bases. CDR1 MDHEN and CDR2 SYDVKM come from the germline V gene. V lost 4 bases, J lost 4 bases, and 3 bases stayed unmatched. CDR3 length: 13 residues. This chain's CDR3 is CASSSGGVYEQYF. CDR3 nucleotides: TGTGCCAGCAGTTCAGGGGGCGTATACGAGCAGTACTTC.

This rearrangement joins TRBV5-1 to TRBJ1-2; 10 bases match TRBD1. Germline V gene data show CDR1 as SGHRS and CDR2 as YFSETQ. The length of the CDR3 is 15 residues. V lost 3 bases and J lost 6; bases outside the gene matches: 8. As DNA, the CDR3 is TGCGCCAGCAGCTCGCGACAGGGGGCTAGGGATGGCTACACCTTC. This gives the protein CASSSRQGARDGYTF.

This clone was seen a single time. CDR3 nucleotides: TGTGCCTGGAGTGCTCTCGACAGGACCCACGAGCAGTACTTC. Protein sequence: CAWSALDRTHEQYF. The chain has TRBV30 and TRBJ2-7; D is possibly TRBD1 (6 bases). The V end lost 1 base, the J end lost 5 bases, and 15 bases lay between the germline ends. Germline-derived CDR1 and CDR2 are GTSNPN and SVGIG (reference sequence). There are 14 residues in the CDR3.

To note about this clone: The same CDR3 is also encoded by other DNA sequences in this sample. This sequence joins TRBV30 and TRBJ1-3; maybe TRBD1 (5 bases). Trimming took 1 base from V and 0 from J, leaving 13 bases between them. Germline V gene sequence: CDR1 GTSNPN, CDR2 SVGIG (reference sequence). The CDR3 is 16 amino acids. This chain's CDR3 is CAWSAYPGDSGNTIYF. In DNA form, the CDR3 reads TGTGCCTGGAGTGCATATCCGGGGGACTCTGGAAACACCATATATTTT.

This chain connects TRBV6-1 to TRBJ2-6; no reliable D call. Germline V lookup: CDR1 MNHNS, CDR2 SASEGT. CDR3 size: 15 residues. Deletions cut 4 bases from V and 0 bases from J, with 7 bases between. CDR3 nucleotide sequence: TGTGCCAGCAGTGCCCAATTCTCTGGGGCCAACGTCCTGACTTTC. Translated: CASSAQFSGANVLTF.

This clone was detected once. The chain has TRBV5-6 and TRBJ2-1; tentatively, D is TRBD1 (6 bases). Deletions cut 3 bases from V and 7 bases from J, with 11 bases between. The length of the CDR3 is 13 residues. Looked up from germline, CDR1 is SGHDT and CDR2 is YYEEEE. Here the CDR3 reads CASSWTVDNEQFF. CDR3 DNA: TGTGCCAGCAGCTGGACAGTAGATAATGAGCAGTTCTTC.

The chain joins TRBV6-6 to TRBJ1-2, with D unresolved. Germline values: CDR1 MNHNY, CDR2 SVGAGI (reference sequence). The CDR3 has 14 residues. V dropped 6 bases and J dropped 4 bases, with 15 bases sitting between them. The CDR3 nucleotides are TGTGCCAGCAGAAGAGGAGTAGGCCTCTATGGCTACACCTTC. This encodes CASRRGVGLYGYTF.

This clone turned up a few times. Other DNA sequences in the sample encode the same CDR3. The gene calls are TRBV27 and TRBJ2-7; 11 bases align to TRBD1. Trimming took 5 bases from V and 3 from J; bases not matched to a gene: 3. Germline-derived CDR1 and CDR2 are MNHEY and SMNVEV (reference sequence). This CDR3 is 14 amino acids long. The CDR3 nucleotides are TGTGCCAGCAGTCCCGGGACAGGGGGCTACGAGCAGTACTTC. Protein product: CASSPGTGGYEQYF.

This clone appeared a single time. V gene TRBV15 combines with J gene TRBJ2-1; 14 bases are a match to TRBD2. Germline V gene lookup returns CDR1 LNHNV and CDR2 YYDKDF (reference sequence). The ends lost 6 bases at V and 6 bases at J; junction bases unmatched: 7. The CDR3 consists of 16 residues. The CDR3 spells CATRLGLAGVGNEQFF. CDR3 bases: TGTGCCACCAGGCTGGGACTAGCGGGGGTCGGCAATGAGCAGTTCTTC.

The gene calls are TRBV19 and TRBJ1-2, with TRBD1 matching over 9 bases. The CDR3 loop spans 16 amino acids. CDR1 and CDR2 (germline): LNHDA, SQIVND (reference sequence). Germline trimming cut 7 bases from V and 2 bases from J; bases unmatched to any gene: 11. CDR3 in amino acids: CASTSRDRVWNYGYTF. CDR3 coding DNA: TGTGCCAGTACTTCCCGGGACAGGGTATGGAACTATGGCTACACCTTC.

This clone was seen more than once but under ten times. The chain recombines TRBV4-1 with TRBJ1-1; D remains unclear. CDR3 size: 15 residues. Germline V gene data show CDR1 as MGHRA and CDR2 as YSYEKL. Trimming stripped 3 bases from V and 4 bases from J, with 15 bases between. The CDR3 is CASSQAFSRGTEAFF. The DNA for the CDR3 is TGCGCCAGCAGCCAGGCCTTTTCACGGGGCACTGAAGCTTTCTTT.